The rows below give T cell receptor beta chains drawn from one sample of a study of human T cells and chemical hapten exposure. One entry per CDR3 protein, called by TCRdb with MiXCR from the RACE reads. The sample records roughly 64,000 distinct CDR3 sequences, roughly 11% being singletons. This sample comprised whole blood, obtained in connection with sensitization to the hapten diphenylcyclopropenone (DPC). These receptors all come from a woman between 25 and 40 years old with alopecia areata. Some clones in this sample may be carry-over from other donors' samples. CDR3s include the opening cysteine and the closing phenylalanine or tryptophan. A D gene is named only where the DNA matches it firmly. Expanded clones are given a class, and other clones once, few, many or no size at all.

j_call v_call d_call clone_size cdr3_nt cdr3_aa
TRBJ2-7 TRBV3-1 - few TGTGCCAGCAGCCAAGGTGGAAACGAGCAGTACTTC CASSQGGNEQYF
TRBJ1-1 TRBV28 TRBD1 many TGTGCCAGCAGTTTAGGGACAGGGGGTCACACTGAAGCTTTCTTT CASSLGTGGHTEAFF
TRBJ1-4 TRBV5-4 - many TGTGCCAGCAGCCGCGACGGTGCAACTAATGAAAAACTGTTTTTT CASSRDGATNEKLFF
TRBJ1-1 TRBV12-2 - few TGTGCAAGTCGCTTAGCAATGGGACTCCAGATCATGAACACTGAAGCTTTCTTT CASRLAMGLQIMNTEAFF
TRBJ2-6 TRBV4-3 - few TGCGCCAGCAGCCAAGAAGGCAGGGGACGGGCTGGGGCCAACGTCCTGACTTTC CASSQEGRGRAGANVLTF
TRBJ1-2 TRBV20-1 - - TGCAGTGCTAGTCACAAGAACTATGGCTACACCTTC CSASHKNYGYTF
TRBJ2-7 TRBV28 - few TGTGCCAGCAGCTGGGGGGTTTACGAGCAGTACTTC CASSWGVYEQYF
TRBJ2-7 TRBV28 - - TGTGCCAGCAGTTTAGAGGAGTCCTACGAGCAGTACTTC CASSLEESYEQYF
TRBJ1-2 TRBV11-3 TRBD1 - TGTGCCAGCAGCTCGGTGACAGGGGTCCGTCCCTATGGCTACACCTTC CASSSVTGVRPYGYTF
TRBJ1-5 TRBV29-1 - few TGCAGCGTTCTCAGGAACTATAGCAATCAGCCCCAGCATTTT CSVLRNYSNQPQHF
TRBJ2-7 TRBV28 - - TGTGCCAGCAGTTTCTTGGACAGCTCCTACGAGCAGTACTTC CASSFLDSSYEQYF
TRBJ2-5 TRBV20-1 - - TGCAGTGCTAGAGAAGGTGGTCAGTTGGTTACCCAGTACTTC CSAREGGQLVTQYF
TRBJ2-3 TRBV24-1 - many TGTGCCATCCTCGACAGTCGCACAGATACGCAGTATTTT CAILDSRTDTQYF
TRBJ2-5 TRBV29-1 TRBD1 few TGCAGCGTCCGGGACAGAGAGACCCAGTACTTC CSVRDRETQYF
TRBJ2-2 TRBV7-9 - few TGTGCCAGCACCACAGACACCGGGGAGCTGTTTTTT CASTTDTGELFF
TRBJ1-3 TRBV9 - - TGTGCCAGCAGCCCCCGGACACCCGGAAACACCATATATTTT CASSPRTPGNTIYF
TRBJ2-5 TRBV27 - many TGTGCCAGCAGTCTTCACGGACAAGAGACCCAGTACTTC CASSLHGQETQYF
TRBJ1-2 TRBV3-1 TRBD1 - TGTGCCAGCAGCCGAGCCTTGGCAGGGGGCCACTATGGCTACACCTTC CASSRALAGGHYGYTF
TRBJ1-2 TRBV12-3/TRBV12-4 - - TGTGCCAGTTCTACAGTTCTTGCGAGTGGCTACACCTTC CASSTVLASGYTF
TRBJ1-2 TRBV12-3/TRBV12-4 - - TGTGCCAGCAGTTTGGGAGGAGCTAACTATGGCTACACCTTC CASSLGGANYGYTF
TRBJ2-1 TRBV11-2 TRBD2 few TGTGCCAGCAGCCCGGCCCCGGGACTAGCCTCCTTTGAGCAGTTCTTC CASSPAPGLASFEQFF
TRBJ2-1 TRBV10-3 TRBD2 many TGTGCCACTAAAGCGGGAGGGTCCTACAATGAGCAGTTCTTC CATKAGGSYNEQFF
TRBJ2-1 TRBV24-1 - few TGTGCCACCAGTGATAGAGATTTGGGGGTTTACAATGAGCAGTTCTTC CATSDRDLGVYNEQFF
TRBJ1-4 TRBV29-1 - few TGCAGCGTATCAAGGAACACAGGGCCTAATGAAAAACTGTTTTTT CSVSRNTGPNEKLFF
TRBJ2-5 TRBV29-1 TRBD1 many TGCAGCGCATCCAGGGGGAGCGTACAAGAGACCCAGTACTTC CSASRGSVQETQYF
TRBJ2-5 TRBV5-4 TRBD2 - TGTGCCAGCAGCTGGGACTACCACGCGTCAGAGACCCAGTACTTC CASSWDYHASETQYF
TRBJ2-7 TRBV2 - - TGTGCCAGCAGCCGGGACGGAGTTTACGAGCAGTACTTC CASSRDGVYEQYF
TRBJ2-3 TRBV2 TRBD1 many TGTGCCAGCAATGGACAGGGGACAGATACGCAGTATTTT CASNGQGTDTQYF
TRBJ1-5 TRBV30 - few TGTGCCTGGAGTGTTCCCGGGGCTCAGCCCCAGCATTTT CAWSVPGAQPQHF
TRBJ2-1 TRBV7-2 - many TGTGCCAGCAGCGCGCGACAGGTCTACAATGAGCAGTTCTTC CASSARQVYNEQFF
TRBJ2-3 TRBV28 - many TGTGCCAGCAGTTTGGACCCAAGGACAGATACGCAGTATTTT CASSLDPRTDTQYF
TRBJ1-1 TRBV5-1 - - TGCGCCAGCAGCTTGGAGTCTCCAGGGAAGACTGAAGCTTTCTTT CASSLESPGKTEAFF
TRBJ1-5 TRBV7-9 - - TGTGCCAGCAGCCGCGGACAACAGAGGGTTCAGCCCCAGCATTTT CASSRGQQRVQPQHF
TRBJ2-7 TRBV29-1 TRBD1 - TGCAGCGTTGCCCAAGACAGGGGGCAGAACGAGCAGTACTTC CSVAQDRGQNEQYF
TRBJ1-1 TRBV7-2 - many TGTGCCAGCAGCCAGGGCCAAGGGACTGAAGCTTTCTTT CASSQGQGTEAFF
TRBJ2-3 TRBV7-9 - - TGTGCCAGCAGCTTCACAGTCGCCAGTCACACAGATACGCAGTATTTT CASSFTVASHTDTQYF
TRBJ2-3 TRBV7-6 - - TGTGCCAGCAGCTTATCAGGAGAAGATACGCAGTATTTT CASSLSGEDTQYF
TRBJ2-3 TRBV7-6 - many TGTGCCAGCAGCCACCCAAGGGAAGGGGGTAGAGATACGCAGTATTTT CASSHPREGGRDTQYF
TRBJ2-1 TRBV7-2 TRBD2 - TGTGCCAGCAGCCCGCCGGGACTAGCTCCTGAGCAGTTCTTC CASSPPGLAPEQFF
TRBJ2-3 TRBV12-3/TRBV12-4 - many TGTGCCAGCAGTTTAAGCAGCACAGATACGCAGTATTTT CASSLSSTDTQYF
TRBJ2-3 TRBV3-1 TRBD1 few TGTGCCAGCAGCCAAAGAGCAGGGGGTTACACAGATACGCAGTATTTT CASSQRAGGYTDTQYF
TRBJ2-5 TRBV20-1 - - TGCAGTGCTAGAGAGATGGGGCCCTCAGAGACCCAGTACTTC CSAREMGPSETQYF
TRBJ2-1 TRBV20-1 - - TGCAGTGCTAGTCGGGCCACTTACAATGAGCAGTTCTTC CSASRATYNEQFF
TRBJ2-3 TRBV9 TRBD2 many TGTGCCAGCAGTCCTAGCGGGAGCGGCACAGATACGCAGTATTTT CASSPSGSGTDTQYF
TRBJ2-2 TRBV7-6 - - TGTGCCAGCAGCTTAAGGCCTACGAACACCGGGGAGCTGTTTTTT CASSLRPTNTGELFF